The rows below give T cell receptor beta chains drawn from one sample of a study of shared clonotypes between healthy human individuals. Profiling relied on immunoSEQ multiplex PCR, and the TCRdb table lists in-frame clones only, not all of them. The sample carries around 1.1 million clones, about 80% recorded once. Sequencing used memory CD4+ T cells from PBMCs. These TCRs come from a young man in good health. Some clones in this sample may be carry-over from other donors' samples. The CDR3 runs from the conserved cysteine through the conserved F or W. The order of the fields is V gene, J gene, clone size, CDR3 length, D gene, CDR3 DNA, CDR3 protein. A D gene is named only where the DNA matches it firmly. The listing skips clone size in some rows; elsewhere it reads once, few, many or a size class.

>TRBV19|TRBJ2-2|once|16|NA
TGTGCCAGTAGTATAGTGGCGGGCCCGAACACCGGGGAGCTGTTTTTT
CASSIVAGPNTGELFF
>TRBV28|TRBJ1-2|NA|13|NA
TGTGCCAGCAGTTCAGCAGGGAACTATGGCTACACCTTC
CASSSAGNYGYTF
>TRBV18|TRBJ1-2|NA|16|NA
TGTGCCAGCTCACCGACCATCCAGGACACTAACTATGGCTACACCTTC
CASSPTIQDTNYGYTF
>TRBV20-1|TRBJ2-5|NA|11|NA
TGCAGCCCAGACTGGGAAGAGACCCAGTACTTC
CSPDWEETQYF
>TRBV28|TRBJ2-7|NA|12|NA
TGTGCCAGCACCGGGACACGGGACGAGCAGTACTTC
CASTGTRDEQYF
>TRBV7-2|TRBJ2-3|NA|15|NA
TGTGCCAGCAGCCCAGGCGCAGTGCGAAAGGATACGCAGTATTTT
CASSPGAVRKDTQYF
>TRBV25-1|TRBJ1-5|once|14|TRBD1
TGTGCCAGCAGCGGACAGGGGGCCGGTCAGCCCCAGCATTTT
CASSGQGAGQPQHF
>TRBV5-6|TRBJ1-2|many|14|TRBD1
TGTGCCAGCAGCTTGGATGGGACAGGGGTAGGCTACACCTTC
CASSLDGTGVGYTF
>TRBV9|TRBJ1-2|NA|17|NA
TGTGCCAGCAGCGCATACTCAAGTTGGGGGACTAACTATGGCTACACCTTC
CASSAYSSWGTNYGYTF
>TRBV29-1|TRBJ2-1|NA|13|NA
TGCAGCGTTGAAGAGGACACTTACAATGAGCAGTTCTTC
CSVEEDTYNEQFF
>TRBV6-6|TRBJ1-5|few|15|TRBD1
TGTGCCAGCAGGCCGACCGGGACAGGGGGGCAGCCCCAGCATTTT
CASRPTGTGGQPQHF
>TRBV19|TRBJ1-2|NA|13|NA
TGTGCCAGTAGTACGGGACTGATCTATGGCTACACCTTC
CASSTGLIYGYTF
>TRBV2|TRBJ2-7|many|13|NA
TGTGCCAGCAGGTACGGCGGGACGTTCGAGCAGTACTTC
CASRYGGTFEQYF
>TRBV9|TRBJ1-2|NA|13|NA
TGTGCCAGCAGCGCCAGGGGACTCTATGGCTACACCTTC
CASSARGLYGYTF
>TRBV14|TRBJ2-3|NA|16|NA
TGTGCCAGCAGCCAAGGGGTAGCGGTGCAGGTTGATACGCAGTATTTT
CASSQGVAVQVDTQYF